The 25 T cell receptor beta chains below come from one sample, sequenced in a study of cytomegalovirus exposure and HLA in healthy donors. PCR involved 60 Vbeta and 13 Jbeta primers. The repertoire was sequenced with immunoSEQ multiplex PCR; TCRdb's copy has only in-frame clones and lacks some. In total, the table holds roughly 190,000 clones. Sequencing was done on a sample of PBMCs. The receptors originated from a man aged 25-40 years in good health and CMV-seronegative.

The chain joins TRBV27 to TRBJ1-1; perhaps TRBD1 as D (5 bases). The V end lost 8 bases, the J end lost 5 bases, and 18 bases lay between the germline ends. The CDR3 loop spans 14 amino acids. Per the germline V gene, CDR1 is MNHEY and CDR2 is SMNVEV (reference sequence). The CDR3 loop reads CASHWRGPGTEAFF. CDR3 nucleotides: TGTGCCAGCCATTGGCGGGGCCCAGGGACTGAAGCTTTCTTT.

This chain connects TRBV14 to TRBJ2-3; 7 positions agree with TRBD2. Germline CDR1 SGHDN, CDR2 FVKESK. The V segment lost 6 bases and the J segment 2 bases; nucleotides outside the gene matches: 11. This CDR3 region has 16 residues. The DNA of the CDR3 is TGTGCCAGCAGTCCCTATACCGGGACTAACACAGATACGCAGTATTTT. It encodes CASSPYTGTNTDTQYF.

V is TRBV28 and J is TRBJ2-1, with a tentative D call TRBD2 (6 bases). The V gene's germline CDR1 is MDHEN and CDR2 SYDVKM. CDR3 size: 16 residues. The V and J ends lost 8 bases and 0 bases respectively, with 17 bases between them. The CDR3 DNA is TGTGCCAGCGGAAGCCTTTTGGGGGGCTCCTACAATGAGCAGTTCTTC. It is translated as CASGSLLGGSYNEQFF.

The chain has TRBV15 and TRBJ1-4; D ambiguous. V was trimmed by 0 bases and J by 7 bases, leaving 12 bases between them. Germline V gene sequence: CDR1 LNHNV, CDR2 YYDKDF (reference sequence). The CDR3 consists of 15 residues. CDR3 protein: CATSRDQRIGEKLFF. CDR3 coding DNA: TGTGCCACCAGCAGAGATCAGCGGATAGGTGAAAAACTGTTTTTT.

The chain is built from TRBV27 and TRBJ1-3; no definite D call. V dropped 3 bases and J dropped 4 bases, with 7 bases sitting between them. CDR1 and CDR2 (germline): MNHEY, SMNVEV (reference sequence). The CDR3 covers 13 residues. CDR3 loop: CASSLALGNTIYF. The CDR3 coding sequence is TGTGCCAGCAGTTTGGCCTTGGGAAACACCATATATTTT.

The rearrangement links TRBV6-5 to TRBJ1-1; 7 nucleotides agree with TRBD1. This CDR3 comprises 11 residues. The germline V gene encodes CDR1 MNHEY and CDR2 SVGAGI. The junction had 4 bases not matched to a gene; V was cut back by 5 bases and J by 10 bases. The CDR3 DNA sequence: TGTGCCAGCAGTCAGAGGGACAGAGCTTTCTTT. Protein product: CASSQRDRAFF.

J is TRBJ2-7 and V is TRBV19, with 7 nucleotides matching TRBD1. Germline CDR1 and CDR2: LNHDA and SQIVND (reference sequence). The CDR3 has 14 amino acids. V was clipped by 5 bases and J by 2 bases; unmatched bases: 6. The CDR3 nucleotides read TGTGCCAGTAGTCCCCGGGACAGAGCCTACGAGCAGTACTTC. As protein: CASSPRDRAYEQYF.

The chain has TRBV7-8 and TRBJ2-2; a possible D gene is TRBD1 (6 bases). With 5 bases removed from V and 6 bases from J, the gap between germline ends came to 16 bases. Germline V gene data show CDR1 as SGHVS and CDR2 as FQNEAQ. This CDR3 comprises 15 residues. The CDR3 loop reads CASSKGVGSAGELFF. CDR3 bases: TGTGCCAGCAGCAAGGGGGTAGGGTCGGCCGGGGAGCTGTTTTTT.

CDR3: CASSAGQGRVTTDTQYF. CDR3 nucleotides: TGTGCCAGCAGCGCAGGACAGGGACGCGTGACAACAGATACGCAGTATTTT. This sequence joins TRBV7-2 and TRBJ2-3, with TRBD1 matching 8 bases. The CDR3 extends over 17 amino acids. J gave up 3 bases and V 5 bases, and 13 bases lay outside the gene matches. Germline values: CDR1 SGHTA, CDR2 FQGNSA.

CDR3 in amino acids: CASSEGEDGYTF. The CDR3 DNA follows: TGTGCCAGCAGTGAAGGGGAGGATGGCTACACCTTC. This rearrangement joins TRBV2 to TRBJ1-2; the D is unclear. The CDR3 runs 12 residues. V dropped 1 base and J dropped 6 bases, with 6 bases sitting between them. The germline V gene encodes CDR1 SNHLY and CDR2 FYNNEI.

The chain carries TRBV30 and TRBJ2-3, with unresolved D. The V and J ends lost 2 bases and 5 bases respectively, with 8 bases between them. Germline loops: CDR1 GTSNPN, CDR2 SVGIG (reference sequence). The CDR3 is 12 amino acids. CDR3 in DNA: TGTGCCTGGAGTTATTTCTTAGATACGCAGTATTTT. Its protein is CAWSYFLDTQYF. The whole variable domain, remainder taken from reference TRBV30 and TRBJ2-3, is SQTIHQWPATLVQPVGSPLSLECTVEGTSNPNLYWYRQAAGRGLQLLFYSVGIGQISSEVPQNLSASRPQDRQFILSSKKLLLSDSGFYLCAWSYFLDTQYFGPGTRLTVL.

V usage is TRBV4-1 and J usage is TRBJ2-2, with TRBD2 matching over 14 bases. The length of the CDR3 is 20 residues. The ends lost 3 bases at V and 4 bases at J; junction bases unmatched: 13. Per germline, CDR1 MGHRA and CDR2 YSYEKL. CDR3 coding DNA: TGCGCCAGCAGCCATCCGACTAGCGGGAGGGCCGTTCGGAGCACCGGGGAGCTGTTTTTT. It specifies CASSHPTSGRAVRSTGELFF.

This chain connects TRBV7-2 to TRBJ1-2; D ambiguous. Germline V gene lookup returns CDR1 SGHTA and CDR2 FQGNSA. V lost 11 bases, J lost 4 bases, and 8 bases lay in between. CDR3 length: 10 residues. The CDR3 nucleotides are TGTGCCGCGGGGTCCTATGGCTACACCTTC. Its protein product is CAAGSYGYTF.

The rearrangement uses TRBV6-1 and TRBJ1-2, with TRBD1 identical over 8 bases. J lost 5 bases, V lost 3 bases, and 11 bases had no gene match. From germline, CDR1 is MNHNS and CDR2 SASEGT. The CDR3 contains 16 residues. CDR3 loop: CASSELSTGTGYGYTF. The CDR3, as DNA: TGTGCCAGCAGTGAGCTTTCGACCGGGACAGGATATGGCTACACCTTC.

The chain has TRBV21-1 and TRBJ2-3; TRBD2, the D gene given by the table, was not confirmed from the DNA. TRBV21-1 is deemed a pseudogene. The CDR3 is 18 amino acids. DNA of the CDR3: TGTGCCAGTTGCAAACGCGGGAGGACAAGGGGCAGCACAGATACGCAGTATTTT. Translating it yields CASCKRGRTRGSTDTQYF.

The chain has TRBV27 and TRBJ1-5; D may be TRBD1 (5 bases). CDR3 length: 14 residues. CDR1 is MNHEY and CDR2 is SMNVEV in the germline V gene (reference sequence). The V and J ends lost 5 bases and 4 bases respectively, with 12 bases between them. The CDR3 nucleotides are TGTGCCAGCAGTCTGGTTGGGGGGAATCAGCCCCAGCATTTT. Translated, it gives CASSLVGGNQPQHF.

This chain joins TRBV27 and TRBJ2-5, with D tentatively TRBD1 (6 bases). V lost 5 bases and J 4 bases, leaving 17 bases between the germline ends. The CDR3 totals 15 residues. Germline-derived CDR1 and CDR2 are MNHEY and SMNVEV (reference sequence). DNA of the CDR3: TGTGCCAGCAGTCCCAGGGACACCTCCGGAGAGACCCAGTACTTC. Its protein product is CASSPRDTSGETQYF.

The rearrangement links TRBV28 to TRBJ1-5; 8 positions agree with TRBD1. The CDR3 is made up of 15 amino acids. The germline CDR1 and CDR2 sequences are MDHEN and SYDVKM. V shed 1 base and J 6 bases; nucleotides not matched to a gene: 5. This chain's CDR3 is CASSLSDREGQPQHF. In DNA, the CDR3 is TGTGCCAGCAGTTTATCGGACAGGGAGGGTCAGCCCCAGCATTTT.

V gene TRBV7-9 combines with J gene TRBJ2-1; TRBD1 agrees at 9 bases. This CDR3 comprises 17 residues. The ends lost 7 bases at V and 4 bases at J; junction bases unmatched: 14. CDR1 SEHNR and CDR2 FQNEAQ come from the germline V gene (reference sequence). The DNA for the CDR3 is TGTGCCAGCACCTCTACCCTCCGGGACAGGGAGTACAATGAGCAGTTCTTC. Amino acid sequence: CASTSTLRDREYNEQFF. The whole variable domain, filled in from reference TRBV7-9 and TRBJ2-1, reads DTGVSQNPRHKITKRGQNVTFRCDPISEHNRLYWYRQTLGQGPEFLTYFQNEAQLEKSRLLSDRFSAERPKGSFSTLEIQRTEQGDSAMYLCASTSTLRDREYNEQFFGPGTRLTVL.

V gene TRBV5-1 combines with J gene TRBJ2-7; unclear D gene. The V gene's germline CDR1 is SGHRS and CDR2 YFSETQ. The CDR3 length is 12 residues. Between the trimmed V and J ends, which lost 9 bases and 4 bases, there was a span of 14 bases. The CDR3 is CATHEAPYEQYF. The CDR3 DNA is TGCGCCACGCACGAGGCTCCTTACGAGCAGTACTTC.

The chain combines TRBV4-3 with TRBJ1-2, with D unresolved. Trimming removed 0 bases from V and 4 bases from J, with 9 bases in between. The germline V gene encodes CDR1 LGHNA and CDR2 YSLEER. This CDR3 region has 14 residues. This CDR3 is CASSQEAHPYGYTF. The CDR3 nucleotides are TGCGCCAGCAGCCAAGAAGCCCACCCCTATGGCTACACCTTC.

The V gene is TRBV19, the J gene TRBJ2-7; 7 nucleotides align to TRBD1. This CDR3 is built from 15 residues. Germline loops: CDR1 LNHDA, CDR2 SQIVND (reference sequence). Trimming cost V 3 bases and J 2 bases; bases outside gene matches: 7. The CDR3 loop reads CASSIGTVPTYEQYF. CDR3 coding DNA: TGTGCCAGTAGTATTGGGACAGTCCCTACCTACGAGCAGTACTTC.

The chain combines TRBV4-2 with TRBJ1-2; D ambiguous. The V gene lost 2 bases and the J gene lost 7 bases, with 8 bases spanning the gap. The CDR3 runs 12 residues. Germline V gives CDR1 LGHNA, CDR2 YNFKEQ. The CDR3 nucleotides are TGTGCCAGCAGCCAAAGAGGATTTGGCTACACCTTC. The encoded protein is CASSQRGFGYTF.

The CDR3 protein is CASSEARGQPQHF. Here the CDR3 DNA reads TGTGCCAGCAGCGAAGCCAGGGGGCAGCCCCAGCATTTT. The rearrangement joins TRBV21-1 to TRBJ1-5; TRBD1 is the table's D call, not checked against the DNA. TRBV21-1 is annotated as a pseudogene. The CDR3 covers 13 residues.

As DNA, the CDR3 is TGTGCCAGCAGCCAAGGGGGCGGGGTAGTATACTTC. Protein sequence: CASSQGGGVVYF. V gene TRBV14 combines with J gene TRBJ2-7; possible D gene TRBD2, 6 bases. The CDR3 length is 12 residues. V was clipped by 1 base and J by 13 bases, with 14 bases between them. The germline gives CDR1 SGHDN, CDR2 FVKESK.